The rows below give T cell receptor beta chains drawn from one sample of a study of cytomegalovirus exposure and HLA in healthy donors. Data came from immunoSEQ multiplex PCR; TCRdb stores just in-frame clones and leaves some out. The sample contains 100,000 or so clones, about four fifths of which appear only once. The sample consisted of PBMCs. The source is a man younger than 45 in good health and CMV-seronegative. CDR3s include the opening cysteine and the closing phenylalanine or tryptophan. The D gene is left open where the match is weak. Clone size is shown for a subset of rows, as once, few, many or a class of expanded clone.

CDR3	DNA	size	J	V	D
CASTPYFDYGYTF	TGTGCCAGCACCCCTTACTTTGACTATGGCTACACCTTC	NA	TRBJ1-2	TRBV28	NA
CATRQNSGANVLTF	TGTGCCACCCGACAGAACTCTGGGGCCAACGTCCTGACTTTC	NA	TRBJ2-6	TRBV19	NA
CASSRRRGGSDTQYF	TGTGCCAGCAGCCGTCGGAGGGGAGGATCAGATACGCAGTATTTT	NA	TRBJ2-3	TRBV4-2	NA
CASSTGSNQPQHF	TGCGCCAGCAGCACGGGTAGCAATCAGCCCCAGCATTTT	NA	TRBJ1-5	TRBV4-1	NA
CASSRDRVDTEAFF	TGTGCCAGTAGCCGGGACAGGGTGGACACTGAAGCTTTCTTT	NA	TRBJ1-1	TRBV19	TRBD1
CASSLSAGTGHLEQYF	TGTGCCAGCAGCTTAAGCGCCGGGACAGGGCATCTCGAGCAGTACTTC	NA	TRBJ2-7	TRBV5-4	TRBD1
CASSLITGFNTGELFF	TGCGCCAGCAGCTTGATAACAGGGTTTAACACCGGGGAGCTGTTTTTT	NA	TRBJ2-2	TRBV5-1	NA
CASSPRETQYF	TGTGCCAGCAGCCCGAGGGAGACCCAGTACTTC	NA	TRBJ2-5	TRBV28	NA
CASSLLTGIEAFF	TGTGCCAGCAGCTTACTTACAGGGATTGAAGCTTTCTTT	medium-sized	TRBJ1-1	TRBV7-2	NA
CARTHRTGDWCETQYF	TGTGCCAGGACCCACCGGACAGGGGATTGGTGCGAGACCCAGTACTTC	NA	TRBJ2-5	TRBV10-3	TRBD1
CASTSGHTDTQYF	TGTGCCAGTACTAGCGGACACACAGATACGCAGTATTTT	NA	TRBJ2-3	TRBV19	TRBD2
CASGLVQGLAGNTGELFF	TGTGCTAGTGGTTTGGTACAAGGACTAGCGGGCAACACCGGGGAGCTGTTTTTT	NA	TRBJ2-2	TRBV12-5	TRBD2
CASSAPDRGEANYGYTF	TGTGCCAGCAGTGCCCCGGACAGGGGAGAGGCAAACTATGGCTACACCTTC	NA	TRBJ1-2	TRBV6-1	TRBD1
CATSRDKAGAKQYF	TGTGCCACCAGCAGAGATAAGGCGGGGGCGAAGCAGTACTTC	NA	TRBJ2-7	TRBV15	NA
CATSRDPGGNNEQFF	TGTGCCACCAGCAGAGATCCGGGGGGCAACAATGAGCAGTTCTTC	NA	TRBJ2-1	TRBV15	NA
CASSLFEETQYF	TGTGCCAGCAGTTTATTCGAAGAGACCCAGTACTTC	NA	TRBJ2-5	TRBV27	NA
CASRQGASNQPQHF	TGTGCCAGCAGACAGGGGGCAAGCAATCAGCCCCAGCATTTT	once	TRBJ1-5	TRBV28	TRBD1
CASSLDLGRDYGYTF	TGCGCCAGCAGCTTGGATCTCGGCCGGGACTATGGCTACACCTTC	NA	TRBJ1-2	TRBV5-1	NA
CASRRTGWGAFF	TGTGCCAGCAGGCGGACAGGCTGGGGAGCTTTCTTT	NA	TRBJ1-1	TRBV4-2	TRBD1
CASSLTSGLLYNEQFF	TGTGCCAGCAGTTTGACTAGCGGACTACTCTACAATGAGCAGTTCTTC	NA	TRBJ2-1	TRBV27	TRBD2
CASGPEKLFF	TGTGCCAGCGGGCCCGAAAAACTGTTTTTT	NA	TRBJ1-4	TRBV6-7	NA
CASSERGGSYNEQFF	TGCGCCAGCAGTGAGCGGGGGGGTTCCTACAATGAGCAGTTCTTC	NA	TRBJ2-1	TRBV5-1	TRBD2
CASTDRLNTEAFF	TGTGCCAGCACTGACAGGCTGAACACTGAAGCTTTCTTT	NA	TRBJ1-1	TRBV27	NA
CASRGLADPYNEQFF	TGTGCCAGCAGAGGACTAGCGGATCCCTACAATGAGCAGTTCTTC	NA	TRBJ2-1	TRBV9	TRBD2
CSVWDREGLFF	TGCAGCGTCTGGGACAGGGAGGGGCTGTTTTTT	NA	TRBJ2-2	TRBV29-1	TRBD1
CASSLPRGAGELFF	TGTGCCAGCAGCTTACCTAGAGGCGCCGGGGAGCTGTTTTTT	NA	TRBJ2-2	TRBV7-6	NA
CASRGDRGYEQYF	TGCGCCAGCAGGGGGGACAGGGGCTACGAGCAGTACTTC	NA	TRBJ2-7	TRBV10-2	TRBD1
CASSFYLRGPGELFF	TGCGCCAGCAGCTTTTACTTAAGGGGTCCCGGGGAGCTGTTTTTT	NA	TRBJ2-2	TRBV5-1	NA
CASSLSVGELFF	TGTGCCAGCAGCTTGAGCGTCGGGGAGCTGTTTTTT	NA	TRBJ2-2	TRBV5-4	NA
CAWSVPSGRVYEQYF	TGTGCCTGGAGTGTACCCAGCGGGAGGGTATACGAGCAGTACTTC	NA	TRBJ2-7	TRBV30	TRBD2
CASSEARKPADEQYF	TGTGCCAGCAGTGAAGCGAGGAAACCCGCCGACGAGCAGTACTTC	NA	TRBJ2-7	TRBV6-1	NA
CASSQEAGTGELFF	TGTGCCAGCAGCCAAGAGGCGGGCACCGGGGAGCTGTTTTTT	NA	TRBJ2-2	TRBV4-2	NA
CAWNFPGQPDNSPLHF	TGTGCCTGGAACTTCCCGGGACAGCCAGATAATTCACCCCTCCACTTT	NA	TRBJ1-6	TRBV30	TRBD1
CASGLTGLAGEETQYF	TGTGCTAGTGGTTTAACGGGACTAGCGGGAGAAGAGACCCAGTACTTC	NA	TRBJ2-5	TRBV12-5	TRBD2
CASSGGQGYEQYF	TGTGCCAGCAGTGGTGGACAGGGCTACGAGCAGTACTTC	NA	TRBJ2-7	TRBV27	TRBD1
CSVVSAGVSYEQYF	TGCAGCGTCGTCTCAGCGGGGGTCTCCTACGAGCAGTACTTC	NA	TRBJ2-7	TRBV29-1	TRBD2
CASRLFGGRPGTYNEQFF	TGCGCCAGCAGGTTGTTCGGTGGGAGGCCGGGAACTTACAATGAGCAGTTCTTC	NA	TRBJ2-1	TRBV5-1	NA
CAWSGLAGVSTDTQYF	TGTGCCTGGAGTGGGCTAGCGGGAGTGAGCACAGATACGCAGTATTTT	NA	TRBJ2-3	TRBV30	TRBD2
CASSLKRESNEQYF	TGCGCCAGCAGCCTAAAGCGGGAGTCCAACGAGCAGTACTTC	NA	TRBJ2-7	TRBV4-1	TRBD2
CASSQDRGGVAFF	TGCGCCAGCAGCCAGGACCGGGGGGGGGTAGCTTTCTTT	once	TRBJ1-1	TRBV4-3	NA
CASNSGNQPQHF	TGTGCCAGCAACTCGGGAAATCAGCCCCAGCATTTT	NA	TRBJ1-5	TRBV28	NA
CASSEAYSNQPQHF	TGTGCCAGCAGTGAAGCTTATAGCAATCAGCCCCAGCATTTT	NA	TRBJ1-5	TRBV2	NA